One sample yielded the 18 T cell receptor beta chains listed below, sequenced in a study of shared clonotypes between healthy human individuals. TCRdb keeps only in-frame clones here, not all; method: immunoSEQ multiplex PCR. Of about 2.4 million clones in the sample, over 85% were seen once. The sequenced material came from naive CD4+ T cells from PBMCs. The subset is: CD45RA+ positively selected. The receptors derive from a young man in good health. Some clones in this sample may be carry-over from other donors' samples.

The chain joins TRBV28 to TRBJ1-2, with 10 bases matching TRBD1. With V trimmed by 6 bases and J by 5 bases, 6 bases remained unmatched. Per the germline V gene, CDR1 is MDHEN and CDR2 is SYDVKM. The CDR3 sequence is 14 residues long. The CDR3 DNA is TGTGCCAGCAGGGCCGGGACAGGGGCTTATGGCTACACCTTC. It is translated as CASRAGTGAYGYTF.

The chain's CDR3 is CASSYLAGGPYEQYF. CDR3 DNA sequence: TGTGCCAGCAGTTATCTGGCGGGAGGACCCTACGAGCAGTACTTC. The chain combines TRBV28 with TRBJ2-7, with 8 bases fitting TRBD2. The CDR3 length is 15 residues. The V gene end was trimmed by 4 bases and the J gene end by 2 bases; junction bases not matched to a gene: 7. Germline CDR1 MDHEN, CDR2 SYDVKM.

The chain employs TRBV4-3 and TRBJ2-1; 10 nucleotides line up with TRBD2. This CDR3 contains 16 residues. Germline V lookup: CDR1 LGHNA, CDR2 YSLEER. The J segment lost 5 bases and the V segment lost 2 bases, leaving 6 bases of the junction unmatched. The CDR3 is CASSQPSGSEDNEQFF. CDR3 in DNA: TGCGCCAGCAGCCAACCTAGCGGGAGCGAGGACAATGAGCAGTTCTTC.

This chain joins TRBV5-8 and TRBJ1-3, with D unresolved. Germline V CDR1 and CDR2: SGHTS, YDEGEE. The V end lost 4 bases, the J end lost 0 bases, and 11 bases lay between the germline ends. The CDR3 contains 15 residues. The CDR3 DNA follows: TGTGCCAGCAGCCTGGGCGCGAGCTCTGGAAACACCATATATTTT. Protein product: CASSLGASSGNTIYF. Variable domain in full (rest from reference TRBV5-8 and TRBJ1-3): EAGVTQSPTHLIKTRGQQATLRCSPISGHTSVYWYQQALGLGLQFLLWYDEGEERNRGNFPPRFSGRQFPNYSSELNVNALELEDSALYLCASSLGASSGNTIYFGEGSWLTVV.

DNA for the CDR3: TGTGCCAGCAGTCAAGGACAGGGGGTCTACAATGAGCAGTTCTTC. Its protein is CASSQGQGVYNEQFF. The V and J genes are TRBV6-5 and TRBJ2-1; 10 bases line up with TRBD1. The CDR3 contains 15 residues. Trimming took 5 bases from V and 3 from J; bases not matched to a gene: 4. Germline CDR1 is MNHEY and CDR2 is SVGAGI.

Worth noting for this clone: Other DNA sequences of this sample code for an identical CDR3. This chain uses TRBV18 with TRBJ2-1; 7 nucleotides match TRBD2. CDR1 is KGHSH, CDR2 LQKENI, per germline. The J segment lost 6 bases and the V segment lost 3 bases, leaving 2 bases of the junction unmatched. The CDR3 is 13 amino acids. Here the CDR3 reads CASSPGLGNEQFF. CDR3 sequence (DNA): TGTGCCAGCTCACCCGGACTAGGCAATGAGCAGTTCTTC.

In regard to this clone: This CDR3 is also generated by other DNA sequences in the sample. This chain uses TRBV29-1 with TRBJ2-7; 9 bases align to TRBD1. After removal of 2 bases from V and 4 bases from J, the junction contained 3 bases not matched to a gene. Germline CDR1 SQVTM, CDR2 ANQGSEA. This CDR3 has 13 residues. The CDR3 DNA is TGCAGCGTTGAAAGGGGACAGGGTTACGAGCAGTACTTC. It is translated as CSVERGQGYEQYF.

The rearrangement uses TRBV14 and TRBJ2-7, with D possibly TRBD1 on 6 matching bases. V was clipped by 4 bases and J by 2 bases, with 15 bases between them. Germline CDR1 and CDR2: SGHDN and FVKESK. The CDR3 extends over 15 amino acids. The CDR3 DNA is TGTGCCAGCAGCCTAAAGACAGGACGGCCCTACGAGCAGTACTTC. This encodes CASSLKTGRPYEQYF. Looking up the rest from reference TRBV14 and TRBJ2-7 gives the full variable domain: EAGVTQFPSHSVIEKGQTVTLRCDPISGHDNLYWYRRVMGKEIKFLLHFVKESKQDESGMPNNRFLAERTGGTYSTLKVQPAELEDSGVYFCASSLKTGRPYEQYFGPGTRLTVT.

The sample holds one count of this clone. V is TRBV29-1 and J is TRBJ2-3; 10 nucleotides match TRBD2. The CDR3 totals 16 residues. Germline V gene lookup returns CDR1 SQVTM and CDR2 ANQGSEA. The junction had 11 bases not matched to a gene; V was cut back by 6 bases and J by 2 bases. The CDR3 sequence is CSVGAIAGGLTDTQYF. CDR3 DNA: TGCAGCGTGGGGGCTATAGCGGGAGGACTCACAGATACGCAGTATTTT.

The CDR3 reads CASSLQKQETQYF. The CDR3 DNA sequence: TGTGCCAGCTCACTGCAAAAACAAGAGACCCAGTACTTC. The chain is built from TRBV18 and TRBJ2-5; D gene uncertain. The V end was cut by 4 bases, the J end by 2 bases, with 8 bases between. Germline CDR1 and CDR2: KGHSH and LQKENI. The CDR3 runs 13 residues. The whole variable domain, remainder taken from reference TRBV18 and TRBJ2-5, is NAGVMQNPRHLVRRRGQEARLRCSPMKGHSHVYWYRQLPEEGLKFMVYLQKENIIDESGMPKERFSAEFPKEGPSILRIQQVVRGDSAAYFCASSLQKQETQYFGPGTRLLVL.

This clone has a single count. V gene TRBV11-3 combines with J gene TRBJ1-4, with 7 positions matching TRBD1. Germline CDR1 and CDR2: SGHNT and YENEEA. The CDR3 totals 17 residues. V trimming: 4 bases; J trimming: 0 bases; junction bases outside the gene matches: 8. The CDR3 bases are TGTGCCAGCAGCTCGGGACAGATCCCTGCAACTAATGAAAAACTGTTTTTT. The encoded protein is CASSSGQIPATNEKLFF.

This chain uses TRBV5-1 with TRBJ2-7; D could derive from TRBD1 or TRBD2 (5 bases each). The CDR3 has 13 amino acids. V was shortened by 7 bases and J by 7 bases, with 18 bases between the two germline ends. The germline CDR1 and CDR2 sequences are SGHRS and YFSETQ. Here the CDR3 reads CASWDPPGGEQYF. The CDR3, as DNA: TGCGCCAGCTGGGACCCGCCGGGCGGTGAGCAGTACTTC.

The genes are TRBV28 and TRBJ1-2; D unresolved. Germline V gene sequence: CDR1 MDHEN, CDR2 SYDVKM. The CDR3 length is 14 residues. Trimming took off 4 bases at V and 4 bases at J, with 13 bases between the two ends. In DNA, the CDR3 is TGTGCCAGCAGTTCCCGCGGCAGGATCTATGGCTACACCTTC. It is translated as CASSSRGRIYGYTF.

About this clone itself: Other DNA sequences from this sample encode an identical CDR3 as well. The J gene is TRBJ1-1, the V gene TRBV5-1; TRBD1 might be the D (5 bases). The CDR3 extends over 15 amino acids. Between the trimmed V and J ends, which lost 2 bases and 1 base, there was a span of 12 bases. Germline CDR1 is SGHRS and CDR2 is YFSETQ. CDR3 nucleotides: TGCGCCAGCAGCTTTACAGGAGTAAGGAACACTGAAGCTTTCTTT. Translated, it gives CASSFTGVRNTEAFF.

The chain combines TRBV5-6 with TRBJ2-7, with TRBD1 matching 11 bases. V trimming: 0 bases; J trimming: 5 bases; junction bases outside the gene matches: 7. The length of the CDR3 is 16 residues. Germline values: CDR1 SGHDT, CDR2 YYEEEE. The CDR3 here is CASSLGRTGGRDEQYF. DNA for the CDR3: TGTGCCAGCAGCTTGGGGCGGACAGGGGGCAGAGACGAGCAGTACTTC.

The V gene is TRBV13, the J gene TRBJ2-1; TRBD2 matches at 7 bases. The germline CDR1 and CDR2 sequences are PRHDT and FYEKMQ (reference sequence). The CDR3 sequence is 18 residues long. Trimming cost V 3 bases and J 8 bases; bases outside gene matches: 19. The CDR3 DNA reads as TGTGCCAGCAGCTTCGGGTTGCGGGGGACCCTGCTTGAGGATGAGCAGTTCTTC. It translates to CASSFGLRGTLLEDEQFF.

The CDR3 loop reads CASSNGTGSSYEQYF. DNA for the CDR3: TGTGCCAGCAGCAATGGGACAGGCAGCTCCTACGAGCAGTACTTC. The gene calls are TRBV21-1 and TRBJ2-7; TRBD1 is taken as the D call from the table, unchecked against the DNA. TRBV21-1 is termed a pseudogene. This CDR3 has 15 amino acids.

In this sample, this clone turned up once. This chain uses TRBV6-5 with TRBJ1-2; D call uncertain. Germline assignment: CDR1 MNHEY and CDR2 SVGAGI. V gave up 1 base and J gave up 10 bases, with 22 bases separating them. This CDR3 contains 16 residues. CDR3 in amino acids: CASSYFSPGSSTLYTF. DNA of the CDR3: TGTGCCAGCAGTTACTTCTCACCCGGATCCTCAACACTCTACACCTTC.